By frequency, the clone carrying this TCR beta chain registers medium-sized. Libraries targeted TCR beta using 5' RACE with UMIs. TCRdb re-called the 5' RACE reads and shows each CDR3 protein once, DNA omitted. Reported are under 6,500 distinct CDR3 sequences; the ten largest clones contain under 45%. The germline gives CDR1 PRHDT, CDR2 FYEKMQ (reference sequence). The CDR3 contains 16 residues. The source of the sample is a study of human CD8 memory T cell subsets. This sequence joins TRBV13 and TRBJ1-6. This sequence originates from a human donor in good health. Sequenced: CD8+ effector memory T cells (TEM) sorted from PBMCs. Documented subset: effector memory CD8 T cells, CCR7- CD45RO+ CD95+. This CDR3 reads CASSLSEDSYNSPLHF.